Listed below are T cell receptor beta chains from one sample, sequenced in a study of a mutant IDH1 vaccine in newly diagnosed glioma. TCRdb keeps only in-frame clones here, not all; method: immunoSEQ multiplex PCR. Of 31,000 or so clones listed, 75% to 85% are singletons. These receptors have no known antigen. The sample consisted of PBMCs, taken from a glioma patient whose treatment included an IDH1 peptide vaccine. These receptors all stem from a man aged 25 to 40 with glioma. Each CDR3 is given with its conserved first and last residue.

V	J	CDR3
TRBV27	TRBJ2-7	CASSLKGFGSYEQYF
TRBV5-4	TRBJ1-2	CASSWPEGNLDGYTF
TRBV6-1	TRBJ1-5	CASSEGVGNQPQHF
TRBV7-9	TRBJ1-2	CASSFNQPGYGYTF
TRBV5-1	TRBJ2-7	CASSPPGQRGYEQYF
TRBV27	TRBJ1-1	CASGLGGTGGLLNTEAFF
TRBV2	TRBJ2-3	CASSELGSGTDTQYF
TRBV4-3	TRBJ2-2	CASSQGWRGLDTGELFF
TRBV10-3	TRBJ1-1	CAISESQGFEAFF
TRBV30	TRBJ1-4	CAWGLGPTNEKLFF
TRBV6-1	TRBJ1-5	CASSEARAGRPQHF
TRBV19	TRBJ1-3	CASSTTTEGGNTIYF
TRBV4-3	TRBJ1-2	CASSQNRAVYGYTF
TRBV28	TRBJ1-1	CASSLPGGGTEAFF
TRBV11-1	TRBJ2-2	CASSLRQGDTGELFF
TRBV7-2	TRBJ1-1	CASSRGTGWGTEAFF
TRBV30	TRBJ2-3	CAWTAPPADTQYF
TRBV2	TRBJ2-7	CASSEGPVYEQYF
TRBV29-1	TRBJ1-2	CSVQGTYGYTF
TRBV6-1	TRBJ2-7	CASNEGTAYEQYF
TRBV7-6	TRBJ2-3	CASSLRTDADTQYF
TRBV28	TRBJ2-3	CASSLRGRGRLDTQYF
TRBV5-5	TRBJ2-7	CASSLGTLTSYEQYF
TRBV6-5	TRBJ1-1	CASSPTLRGLEAFF
TRBV5-4	TRBJ2-7	CASSWDRGNYEQYF
TRBV19	TRBJ1-2	CASRREILNYGYTF
TRBV19	TRBJ2-5	CASSTTGTGVETQYF
TRBV30	TRBJ1-1	CAWSPRGWENTEAFF
TRBV5-1	TRBJ2-3	CASSYRGHPADTQYF
TRBV5-6	TRBJ2-1	CASSGPGLAGYNEQFF
TRBV7-9	TRBJ2-3	CASSRRPRDRVADTQYF
TRBV5-1	TRBJ2-2	CASSIALNTGELFF
TRBV6-5	TRBJ2-7	CASSERRLNEQYF